Listed below are T cell receptor beta chains from one sample, sequenced in a study of identical twins. Using its own MiXCR run on the 5' RACE reads, TCRdb lists one record per CDR3 protein. The sample consists of more than 600,000 distinct CDR3 sequences, roughly 20% of them appearing once. These data also featured in a second study, about T cells expressing NK-cell markers.

Sequencing was carried out using PBMCs. The origin of the receptors is a woman younger than 30 in good health. Both conserved end residues are trimmed from each CDR3.

TRBV5-1,ASSTKGYNEQF
TRBV5-1,ASKDRPTDTQY
TRBV13,ASNSGGNTGELF
TRBV20-1,SALGLAINEQF
TRBV20-1,SARVLGARETQY
TRBV4-3,ASSRSVGGGEKSPLH
TRBV11-2,ASSSWDLDEQF
TRBV11-2,ASSGGTSGRITPSYEQY
TRBV9,ASSVGGSSSYNEQF
TRBV27,ASSSRLAGGLRSSYNEQF
TRBV29-1,SARPGTGVETQY
TRBV10-3,AIRSTGGSNEQF
TRBV5-1,ASCLSHNEQF
TRBV12-3/TRBV12-4,ASSLNSGGYT
TRBV20-1,SARKGAGSGNEQF
TRBV7-2,ASSLAGTSLTDTQY
TRBV12-3/TRBV12-4,ASSPGQGFIETQY
TRBV20-1,SARGRTGGTGELF
TRBV12-5,ASGLVRGTAQETQY
TRBV20-1,SAREGPTGYT
TRBV4-1,ASSQDRNVPKVF
TRBV12-3/TRBV12-4,ASGGQDPRGEQF
TRBV27,ASRVLAGISDTQY
TRBV2,ASSRGTALYEQY
TRBV12-3/TRBV12-4,ASSLPGRPTEAF
TRBV7-9,ASSTNADTQY
TRBV20-1,SARKGPSGSSPNEQY
TRBV20-1,SARRRANYGYT
TRBV7-9,ASSLVEAYGYT
TRBV12-3/TRBV12-4,ASSLHSAETQY
TRBV4-3,ASSQVGTNNNEQF
TRBV5-1,ASSLAGGSYNSPLH
TRBV6-5,ASSSGGVNQPQH
TRBV20-1,SASRDPGITEAF
TRBV18,ATRGGGDEQY
TRBV20-1,SANRQQVNTEAF
TRBV12-3/TRBV12-4,ASSVLAVETQY